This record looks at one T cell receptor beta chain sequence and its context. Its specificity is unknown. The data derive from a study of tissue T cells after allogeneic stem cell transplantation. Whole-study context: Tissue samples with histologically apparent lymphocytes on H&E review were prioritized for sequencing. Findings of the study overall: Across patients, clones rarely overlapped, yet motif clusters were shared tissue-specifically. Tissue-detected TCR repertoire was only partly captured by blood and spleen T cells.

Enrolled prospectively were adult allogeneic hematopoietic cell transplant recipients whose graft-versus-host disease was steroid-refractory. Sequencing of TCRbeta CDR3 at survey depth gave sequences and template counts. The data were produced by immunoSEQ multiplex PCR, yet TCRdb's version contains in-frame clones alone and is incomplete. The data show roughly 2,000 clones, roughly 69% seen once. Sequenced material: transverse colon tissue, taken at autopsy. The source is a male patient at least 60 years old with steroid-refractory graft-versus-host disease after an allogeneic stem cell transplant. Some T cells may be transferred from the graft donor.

CDR3 nucleotides: TGTGCCAGCAGTTACTCCGGACAGGCACTTAATTCACCCCTCCACTTT. The encoded protein is CASSYSGQALNSPLHF. The chain couples TRBV6-5 to TRBJ1-6; 7 bases are a match to TRBD1. This CDR3 comprises 16 residues. Germline CDR1 and CDR2: MNHEY and SVGAGI. V was clipped by 0 bases and J by 6 bases; unmatched bases: 5.